This T cell receptor (beta chain) was observed in a study of blood T cells in healthy people across ages. Whole-study results and caveats: Unsorted PBMC material precluded a definitive naive versus antigen-experienced comparison.

Next came a second PCR, run for roughly 6 to 11 cycles, which used a sample-barcoded 5' primer along with a J-beta primer mix. Sequencing recovered at least 3 million CDR3-containing paired-end reads from each sample. TCRdb reprocessed the 5' RACE reads via MiXCR and lists one record per CDR3 protein. There are some 920,000 distinct CDR3 sequences in the sample; roughly 47% occur only once, and 20% to 25% lies in the top ten. This clonotype was observed a handful of times. Its antigen is as yet unknown. Specimen: blood. This TCR was recovered from a woman between 55 and 75 years old in good health.

In nucleotides, the CDR3 is TGTGCCAGCAGCGTAGGGGCAGAAACCTACGAGCAGTACTTC. Amino acid sequence: CASSVGAETYEQYF. This chain uses TRBV9 with TRBJ2-7; D is undetermined. The CDR3 covers 14 residues. Germline assignment: CDR1 SGDLS and CDR2 YYNGEE. V was clipped by 0 bases and J by 2 bases, with 9 bases between them.